The next 9 T cell receptor beta chains were all read from a single sample in a study of technical replicates of blood from several donors. The method was immunoSEQ multiplex PCR; TCRdb's version includes in-frame clones alone and lacks a portion of them. This sample has about 60,000 clones, with 80% to 90% found just once. Sequenced: PBMCs. The receptors were sampled from a human donor in good health. Some clones in this sample may be carry-over from other donors' samples.

The V gene is TRBV9, the J gene TRBJ2-1; no firm D call. CDR3 size: 13 residues. Germline V CDR1 and CDR2: SGDLS, YYNGEE. V shed 6 bases and J shed 9 bases, with 16 bases lying between them. CDR3: CASTTGLAGEQFF. In DNA form, the CDR3 reads TGTGCCAGCACCACTGGCCTGGCAGGTGAGCAGTTCTTC.

CDR3 sequence reads: CASSLERGNTGELFF. The DNA of the CDR3 is TGTGCCAGCAGCTTAGAGCGGGGAAATACCGGGGAGCTGTTTTTT. The chain uses TRBV7-8 and TRBJ2-2, with 7 bases lining up with TRBD2. CDR3 length equals 15 residues. The junction had 4 bases not matched to a gene; V was cut back by 1 base and J by 5 bases. Germline V CDR1 and CDR2: SGHVS, FQNEAQ.

The V gene is TRBV2, the J gene TRBJ1-4; D might be TRBD1 (5 bases). CDR1 is SNHLY and CDR2 is FYNNEI in the germline V gene. This CDR3 is 13 amino acids long. The CDR3 bases are TGTGCAGGGAGGGGCATGACTAATGAAAAACTGTTTTTT. This encodes CAGRGMTNEKLFF.

This clone was recorded once. The chain employs TRBV2 and TRBJ1-6; D possibly corresponds to TRBD1 (6 bases). The germline V gene has CDR1 SNHLY and CDR2 FYNNEI. The CDR3 sequence is 14 residues long. V gave up 5 bases and J gave up 7 bases, with 12 bases separating them. In DNA, the CDR3 is TGTGCCAGCAGTACAGGGCCTGGCAATTCACCCCTCCACTTT. This encodes CASSTGPGNSPLHF.

V is TRBV7-3 and J is TRBJ2-1, with TRBD1 matching over 9 bases. Germline trimming cut 2 bases from V and 3 bases from J; bases unmatched to any gene: 2. Germline CDR1 and CDR2: SGHTA and FQGTGA. This CDR3 comprises 15 residues. The CDR3 protein is CASSLGGQGYNEQFF. The DNA of the CDR3 is TGTGCCAGCAGCTTAGGGGGACAGGGCTACAATGAGCAGTTCTTC.

The rearrangement joins TRBV7-2 to TRBJ1-5; D is possibly TRBD1 (5 bases). Germline V gives CDR1 SGHTA, CDR2 FQGNSA. V was pared by 3 bases and J by 3 bases, with 12 bases between. The CDR3 totals 15 residues. CDR3 in DNA: TGTGCCAGCAGCTTTGCGACAGCATTCAATCAGCCCCAGCATTTT. Translation: CASSFATAFNQPQHF.

The chain couples TRBV7-9 to TRBJ2-5; D is perhaps TRBD1 (7 bases). This CDR3 is built from 13 residues. The germline CDR1 and CDR2 sequences are SEHNR and FQNEAQ (reference sequence). V was clipped by 5 bases and J by 7 bases, with 14 bases between them. The CDR3 coding sequence is TGTGCCAGCAGCCCAGGGGGAGCGGGGACCCAGTACTTC. This sequence encodes CASSPGGAGTQYF.

This clone was detected a few times. The V and J genes are TRBV18 and TRBJ2-2, with D hard to call. CDR1 and CDR2 from the germline V gene are KGHSH and LQKENI. The CDR3 spans 17 residues. The V end lost 6 bases, the J end lost 1 base, and 18 bases lay between the germline ends. The CDR3 here is CASSRRSQAGNTGELFF. The CDR3 region has the DNA TGTGCCAGCTCCCGCAGGTCCCAGGCTGGGAACACCGGGGAGCTGTTTTTT. The full variable domain, with the rest looked up from reference TRBV18 and TRBJ2-2, is NAGVMQNPRHLVRRRGQEARLRCSPMKGHSHVYWYRQLPEEGLKFMVYLQKENIIDESGMPKERFSAEFPKEGPSILRIQQVVRGDSAAYFCASSRRSQAGNTGELFFGEGSRLTVL.

The chain joins TRBV4-3 to TRBJ2-1; perhaps TRBD1 as D (5 bases). The V end lost 0 bases, the J end lost 3 bases, and 12 bases lay between the germline ends. The CDR3 is made up of 16 amino acids. CDR1 and CDR2 (germline): LGHNA, YSLEER. CDR3 sequence (DNA): TGCGCCAGCAGCCAAGATCATAGACAGAACTACAATGAGCAGTTCTTC. It specifies CASSQDHRQNYNEQFF.